Each of the 19 T cell receptor beta chains below was sequenced from the same sample in a study of spatial heterogeneity in lung cancer. Indicated time point: sample taken at primary tumor resection. These receptors have no known antigen. TCRdb fed the 5' RACE reads into MiXCR, producing one record per CDR3 protein. The data show about 9,000 distinct CDR3 sequences, roughly 6% seen once. The study's findings and limits: Higher tumor mutation counts went along with higher counts of expanded intratumoral alpha and beta TCRs.

The sample in question was lung tumor tissue, obtained at surgery. These receptors came from a male donor with early-stage non-small cell lung cancer.

This clonotype was seen many times. V usage is TRBV6-4 and J usage is TRBJ2-1, with D possibly matching TRBD2 (6 bases). Germline CDR1 and CDR2: MRHNA and SNTAGT. CDR3 length equals 15 residues. The V end was cut by 0 bases, the J end by 0 bases, with 6 bases between. CDR3 bases: TGTGCCAGCAGTGACTCAGCGGGCTCCTACAATGAGCAGTTCTTC. Translating it yields CASSDSAGSYNEQFF.

This clonotype was observed a few times. The rearrangement joins TRBV3-2 to TRBJ2-7; the D call of TRBD1 is as the table states it, not checked on the DNA. TRBV3-2 is classified as a pseudogene. CDR3 length: 16 amino acids. CDR3 protein: CASSHLGQGGTYEQYF. DNA of the CDR3: TGTGCCAGCAGCCACCTGGGACAGGGGGGAACCTACGAGCAGTACTTC.

This clonotype was seen at least ten times. This chain connects TRBV12-3 or TRBV12-4 to TRBJ2-5; 10 bases match TRBD1. Trimming took 5 bases from V and 7 from J; bases not matched to a gene: 7. This CDR3 has 14 residues. CDR3 in amino acids: CASSRRDRGRTQYF. The CDR3 region has the DNA TGTGCCAGCAGTCGCCGGGACAGGGGTCGGACCCAGTACTTC.

This clonotype was recorded once. The V call is TRBV2, the J call TRBJ2-5; 9 nucleotides match TRBD2. Unmatched junction bases numbered 11, after V lost 9 bases and J lost 0 bases. The CDR3 runs 16 residues. The germline V gene encodes CDR1 SNHLY and CDR2 FYNNEI. The CDR3 region is CARLRLAGANQETQYF. Written as DNA, the CDR3 is TGTGCCAGGCTCCGGTTAGCGGGGGCCAACCAAGAGACCCAGTACTTC.

This clonotype was observed many times. J is TRBJ1-6 and V is TRBV4-3, with 9 nucleotides matching TRBD1. In germline, CDR1 is LGHNA, CDR2 YSLEER. The CDR3 sequence is 16 residues long. With V trimmed by 0 bases and J by 10 bases, 7 bases remained unmatched. CDR3 DNA sequence: TGCGCCAGCAGCCAAGATTGGACAGGGGCTGTCTCACCCCTCCACTTT. It yields the protein CASSQDWTGAVSPLHF.

This clonotype appeared many times. The CDR3 region is CASSLIVSGGGETQYF. The CDR3 DNA reads TGCGCCAGCAGCTTGATTGTTAGCGGGGGCGGAGAGACCCAGTACTTC. The V gene is TRBV5-1, the J gene TRBJ2-5, with TRBD2 matching over 9 bases. Germline V gene lookup returns CDR1 SGHRS and CDR2 YFSETQ. V shed 1 base and J 4 bases; nucleotides not matched to a gene: 8. CDR3 size: 16 residues.

This clonotype was counted ten times or more. This chain connects TRBV12-3 or TRBV12-4 to TRBJ2-3; no reliable D call. The CDR3 sequence is 14 residues long. V was cut by 3 bases and J by 6 bases, with 13 bases left in between. In DNA form, the CDR3 reads TGTGCCAGCAGTTTTTCCCAGGACCGGGATACGCAGTATTTT. Translating gives CASSFSQDRDTQYF.

In this sample, this clonotype turned up a few times. The rearrangement links TRBV20-1 to TRBJ2-7, with D perhaps matching TRBD2 (5 bases). Per the germline V gene, CDR1 is DFQATT and CDR2 is SNEGSKA (reference sequence). The CDR3 contains 13 residues. Trimming pared 3 bases from V and 2 bases from J, leaving 11 bases between. The DNA of the CDR3 is TGCAGTGCTAGTCTCCGGGAACCCTACGAGCAGTACTTC. Residues: CSASLREPYEQYF.

The genes are TRBV23-1 and TRBJ2-1; TRBD2 matches at 7 bases. TRBV23-1 is noted as an ORF with a role that remains uncertain. This CDR3 comprises 17 residues. V shed 3 bases and J 0 bases; nucleotides not matched to a gene: 8. The CDR3 reads CASSQESGESSYNEQFF. Here the CDR3 DNA reads TGCGCCAGCAGTCAGGAAAGCGGGGAAAGCTCCTACAATGAGCAGTTCTTC.

The chain couples TRBV20-1 to TRBJ2-2, with D perhaps matching TRBD1 (6 bases). The germline V gene encodes CDR1 DFQATT and CDR2 SNEGSKA (reference sequence). V lost 0 bases and J lost 6, with 14 bases in between. CDR3 length: 15 amino acids. CDR3 coding DNA: TGCAGTGCTAGAGATCCGGTGACAGGTGCCGGGGAGCTGTTTTTT. Protein product: CSARDPVTGAGELFF.

In this sample, this clonotype turned up a few times. V gene TRBV12-3 or TRBV12-4 combines with J gene TRBJ2-2, with TRBD2 matching 8 bases. The V segment lost 5 bases and the J segment 4 bases; nucleotides outside the gene matches: 9. This CDR3 spans 16 amino acids. The CDR3 region has the DNA TGTGCCAGCAGTCCACGGGGGGGGCCATCCACCGGGGAGCTGTTTTTT. This codes for CASSPRGGPSTGELFF.

The sample holds many counts of this clonotype. The chain combines TRBV7-3 with TRBJ2-1; maybe TRBD2 (6 bases). Germline loops: CDR1 SGHTA, CDR2 FQGTGA. With 5 bases removed from V and 4 bases from J, the gap between germline ends came to 12 bases. The CDR3 sequence is 14 residues long. CDR3 sequence (DNA): TGTGCCAGCAGCCTGACGGGACTTTACAATGAGCAGTTCTTC. It is translated as CASSLTGLYNEQFF.

This clonotype occurred many times. One end of the junction is discordant with germline, which a read error may explain. The V call is TRBV2, the J call TRBJ1-5; D not resolved. Per the germline V gene, CDR1 is SNHLY and CDR2 is FYNNEI. The CDR3 spans 15 residues. This CDR3 is CASSELGVSSQPQHF. The CDR3 nucleotides are TGTGCCAGCAGTGAATTGGGAGTTAGCAGTCAGCCCCAGCATTTT.

This chain joins TRBV30 and TRBJ2-3, with TRBD1 identical over 10 bases. The CDR3 totals 14 residues. Trimming at V came to 4 bases and at J to 2 bases, leaving 3 bases not matched to a gene. The germline V gene encodes CDR1 GTSNPN and CDR2 SVGIG (reference sequence). The CDR3 DNA is TGTGCCTGGAAAGACAGGGGGCCCACAGATACGCAGTATTTT. Amino acid sequence: CAWKDRGPTDTQYF.

This clonotype was detected only a few times. The V gene is TRBV7-2, the J gene TRBJ2-4; D is perhaps TRBD2 (5 bases). This CDR3 is built from 12 residues. Germline CDR1 SGHTA, CDR2 FQGNSA. V shed 3 bases and J shed 9 bases, with 9 bases lying between them. This chain's CDR3 is CASSFEGSIQYF. The CDR3 region has the DNA TGTGCCAGCAGCTTTGAGGGAAGCATTCAGTACTTC.

This clonotype was counted ten times or more. This chain connects TRBV20-1 to TRBJ1-2, with a weak D call TRBD1 (5 bases). The V gene lost 0 bases and the J gene lost 7 bases, with 15 bases spanning the gap. The germline CDR1 and CDR2 sequences are DFQATT and SNEGSKA (reference sequence). This CDR3 spans 14 amino acids. For the CDR3, the DNA is TGCAGTGCTAGAGATCAGGAAGGGGTCGGTGGCTACACCTTC. It is translated as CSARDQEGVGGYTF.

This clonotype was counted between two and nine times. The V gene is TRBV29-1, the J gene TRBJ2-4; weak D call: TRBD2 (5 bases). The CDR3 runs 12 residues. Germline CDR1 reads SQVTM; CDR2 reads ANQGSEA. Trimming took 6 bases from V and 5 from J, leaving 11 bases between them. The CDR3 loop reads CSVADGENIQYF. CDR3 nucleotide sequence: TGCAGCGTAGCGGACGGGGAAAACATTCAGTACTTC.

This clonotype has a count of ten or more. The chain joins TRBV7-2 to TRBJ2-5, with D perhaps TRBD1 (6 bases). Germline V lookup: CDR1 SGHTA, CDR2 FQGNSA. There are 16 residues in the CDR3. V dropped 2 bases and J dropped 7 bases, with 20 bases sitting between them. The CDR3 loop reads CASSLMTGQSPGTQYF. The CDR3 DNA sequence: TGTGCCAGCAGCTTAATGACAGGACAGTCGCCAGGGACCCAGTACTTC.

This clonotype was detected ten times or more. The V call is TRBV6-6, the J call TRBJ1-2; TRBD1 might be the D (6 bases). Germline CDR1 and CDR2: MNHNY and SVGAGI (reference sequence). Trimming took off 8 bases at V and 4 bases at J, with 17 bases between the two ends. The CDR3 extends over 14 amino acids. The DNA of the CDR3 is TGTGCCAGCGCCCCCAGGGGAGCGAGCTATGGCTACACCTTC. It encodes CASAPRGASYGYTF.